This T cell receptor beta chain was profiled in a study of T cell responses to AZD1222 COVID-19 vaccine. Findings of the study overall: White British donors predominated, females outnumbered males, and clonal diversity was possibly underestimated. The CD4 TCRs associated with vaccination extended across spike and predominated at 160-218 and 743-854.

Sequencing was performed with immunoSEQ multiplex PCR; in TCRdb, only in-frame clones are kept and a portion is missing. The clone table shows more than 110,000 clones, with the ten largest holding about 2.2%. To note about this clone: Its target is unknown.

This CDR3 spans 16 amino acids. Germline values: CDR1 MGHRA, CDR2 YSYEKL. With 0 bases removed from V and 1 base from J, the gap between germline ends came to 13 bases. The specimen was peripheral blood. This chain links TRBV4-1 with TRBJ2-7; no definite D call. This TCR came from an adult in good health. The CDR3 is CASSQDRSSASYEQYF. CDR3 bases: TGCGCCAGCAGCCAAGATCGGTCCTCGGCGTCCTACGAGCAGTACTTC.